This TCR beta chain appears in the sequencing data of a study of PD-1 blockade in classical Hodgkin lymphoma. Study-wide results and caveats: For complete responders, baseline diversity was comparable to that of newly diagnosed patients.

On this clone itself: Its antigen is as yet unknown.

Here immunoSEQ multiplex PCR was the method, and the copy in TCRdb shows in-frame clones only, minus some. The sample records fewer than 45,000 clones, over 60% being singletons. Trimming cost V 3 bases and J 8 bases, with 9 bases left between them. The CDR3 sequence is 11 residues long. Germline CDR1 and CDR2: DFQATT and SNEGSKA (reference sequence). Every patient had relapsed following autologous stem cell transplantation, and cohorts differed in brentuximab vedotin exposure. The genes are TRBV20-1 and TRBJ2-3; no definite D call. The sample here was peripheral blood mononuclear cells (PBMCs), taken at baseline. The TCR was taken from a human donor with classical Hodgkin lymphoma. CDR3: CSASSGLTQYF. CDR3 coding DNA: TGCAGTGCTAGCTCCGGGCTTACGCAGTATTTT.